The 8 T cell receptor beta chains reported below all come from one sample, sequenced in a study of T cell changes during pregnancy in multiple sclerosis. The data were produced by immunoSEQ multiplex PCR, yet TCRdb's version contains in-frame clones alone and is incomplete. The profile covers approximately 80,000 clones, with approximately 94% appearing a single time and 2% to 3% taken by the ten largest. Specimen: peripheral blood, collected in the third trimester of pregnancy. The receptor source for this set is a female donor with multiple sclerosis, enrolled in a pregnancy study.

This rearrangement joins TRBV7-2 to TRBJ2-3, with TRBD2 matching 12 bases. This CDR3 is 16 amino acids long. J was trimmed by 6 bases and V by 1 base; bases with no gene match: 5. Germline CDR1 and CDR2: SGHTA and FQGNSA. In DNA, the CDR3 is TGTGCCAGCAGCTTAGTACTAGCGGGGGGTATGGATACGCAGTATTTT. Encoded protein: CASSLVLAGGMDTQYF.

This sequence joins TRBV30 and TRBJ1-5; 8 bases are shared with TRBD1. The trim removed 2 bases at V and 2 bases at J, leaving 8 bases unmatched. This CDR3 has 16 amino acids. Germline lookup yields CDR1 GTSNPN and CDR2 SVGIG (reference sequence). Here the CDR3 DNA reads TGTGCCTGGAGTCACGCGCAGGGGGCCCGCAATCAGCCCCAGCATTTT. Translating it yields CAWSHAQGARNQPQHF.

CDR3 DNA: TGCGCCAGCAGCCACCCATCTAGTAACTCCTACAATGAGCAGTTCTTC. Translation gives CASSHPSSNSYNEQFF. The chain recombines TRBV4-1 with TRBJ2-1; no clear D gene. The germline V and J ends were trimmed by 3 bases and 0 bases, with 12 bases remaining between them. The CDR3 is 16 residues long. The germline V gene encodes CDR1 MGHRA and CDR2 YSYEKL.

This rearrangement joins TRBV10-3 to TRBJ2-5, with TRBD2 matching over 15 bases. J gave up 0 bases and V 8 bases, and 7 bases lay outside the gene matches. Germline V lookup: CDR1 ENHRY, CDR2 SYGVKD. The CDR3 has 17 residues. CDR3 protein: CAISYGTSGGYQETQYF. DNA of the CDR3: TGTGCCATCTCGTACGGGACTAGCGGGGGGTACCAAGAGACCCAGTACTTC.

In this sample, this clone turned up once. The chain links TRBV7-9 to TRBJ1-6; D is perhaps TRBD1 (5 bases). The CDR3 sequence is 16 residues long. V lost 3 bases, J lost 3 bases, and 12 bases lay in between. Germline V gene lookup returns CDR1 SEHNR and CDR2 FQNEAQ (reference sequence). The CDR3 is CASSFTGEFYNSPLHF. The CDR3 nucleotides are TGTGCCAGCAGCTTTACAGGAGAATTCTATAATTCACCCCTCCACTTT.

This chain uses TRBV7-9 with TRBJ2-7; a weak D match, TRBD1 (7 bases). CDR3 size: 16 residues. The V end lost 2 bases, the J end lost 2 bases, and 16 bases lay between the germline ends. Germline loops: CDR1 SEHNR, CDR2 FQNEAQ (reference sequence). CDR3 in DNA: TGTGCCAGCAGCTTAAATAGCGGACAGGCAACCTACGAGCAGTACTTC. Encoded protein: CASSLNSGQATYEQYF.

The V and J genes are TRBV7-2 and TRBJ2-7, with 13 bases identical to TRBD2. There are 18 residues in the CDR3. Germline-derived CDR1 and CDR2 are SGHTA and FQGNSA. J gave up 2 bases and V 5 bases, and 12 bases lay outside the gene matches. CDR3 residues: CASSQRVPGLAGPYEQYF. CDR3 coding DNA: TGTGCCAGCAGCCAAAGGGTACCGGGACTAGCGGGGCCCTACGAGCAGTACTTC.

CDR3 residues: CASSSGTGELGTEAFF. As DNA, the CDR3 is TGTGCCAGCAGCTCAGGGACAGGGGAGCTTGGCACTGAAGCTTTCTTT. The gene calls are TRBV7-6 and TRBJ1-1, with 10 bases fitting TRBD1. V was pared by 4 bases and J by 4 bases, with 9 bases of the junction left unmatched. CDR3 length: 16 residues. CDR1 SGHVS and CDR2 FNYEAQ come from the germline V gene.